This paragraph reports one T cell receptor beta chain. Its antigen is unidentified. The data derive from a study of cytotoxic CD8 clonotypes in ibrutinib-treated CLL. Across the study: Response sampling took place at median roughly twelve months of treatment, range 6 to 36. Study results and limitations: The public clonotypes identified were infrequent and showed contraction or stability on treatment.

Trimming stripped 4 bases from V and 5 bases from J, with 12 bases between. The V gene's germline CDR1 is MNHEY and CDR2 SMNVEV (reference sequence). The CDR3 runs 14 residues. This table comes from immunoSEQ multiplex PCR, and its TCRdb copy is limited to in-frame clones, with some not included. The table records around 200,000 clones, more than 65% of them present only once. This chain connects TRBV27 to TRBJ1-5; TRBD1 might be the D (5 bases). Sequencing used PBMCs, obtained after 12 months of ibrutinib treatment. This receptor was identified in a human donor with chronic lymphocytic leukemia. In DNA, the CDR3 is TGTGCCAGCAGTTCCTATGTCAGGGATCAGCCCCAGCATTTT. Protein: CASSSYVRDQPQHF.